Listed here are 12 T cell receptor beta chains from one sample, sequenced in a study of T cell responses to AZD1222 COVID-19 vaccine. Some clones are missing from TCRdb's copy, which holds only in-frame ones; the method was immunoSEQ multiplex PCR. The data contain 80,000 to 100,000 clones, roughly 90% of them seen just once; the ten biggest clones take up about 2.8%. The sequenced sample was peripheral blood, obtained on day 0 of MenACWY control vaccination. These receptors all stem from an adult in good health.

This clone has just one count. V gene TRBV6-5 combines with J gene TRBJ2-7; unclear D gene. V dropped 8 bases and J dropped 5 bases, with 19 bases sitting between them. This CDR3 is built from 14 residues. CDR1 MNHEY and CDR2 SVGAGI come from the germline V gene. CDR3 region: CASQVGGSPNEQYF. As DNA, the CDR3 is TGTGCCAGCCAAGTAGGTGGCAGCCCCAACGAGCAGTACTTC.

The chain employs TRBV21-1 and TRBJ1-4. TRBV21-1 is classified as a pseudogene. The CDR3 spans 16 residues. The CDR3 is CASSFGGVGVNEKLFF. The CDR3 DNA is TGTGCCAGCAGCTTCGGGGGGGTCGGGGTTAATGAAAAACTGTTTTTT.

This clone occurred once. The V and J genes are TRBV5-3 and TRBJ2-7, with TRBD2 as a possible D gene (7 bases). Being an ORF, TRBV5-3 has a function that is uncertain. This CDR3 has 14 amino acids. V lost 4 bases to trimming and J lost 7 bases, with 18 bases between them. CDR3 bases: TGTGCCAGAAGCCCCCCGGGGGGCCCGGGGGAGCAGTACTTC. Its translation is CARSPPGGPGEQYF.

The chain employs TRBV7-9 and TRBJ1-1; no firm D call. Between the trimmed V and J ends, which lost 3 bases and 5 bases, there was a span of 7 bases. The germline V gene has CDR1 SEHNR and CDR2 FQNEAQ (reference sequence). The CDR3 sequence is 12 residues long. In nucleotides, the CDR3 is TGTGCCAGCAGCTTGCGGCGAACTGAAGCTTTCTTT. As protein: CASSLRRTEAFF. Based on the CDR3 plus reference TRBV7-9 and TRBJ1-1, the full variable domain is DTGVSQNPRHKITKRGQNVTFRCDPISEHNRLYWYRQTLGQGPEFLTYFQNEAQLEKSRLLSDRFSAERPKGSFSTLEIQRTEQGDSAMYLCASSLRRTEAFFGQGTRLTVV.

CDR3 amino acids: CASFGWDRVYNSPLHF. CDR3 nucleotide sequence: TGCGCCAGCTTCGGATGGGACAGGGTCTATAATTCACCCCTCCACTTT. The chain employs TRBV10-1 and TRBJ1-6; 9 nucleotides align to TRBD1. With V trimmed by 8 bases and J by 3 bases, 8 bases remained unmatched. CDR1 is WNHNN, CDR2 SYGVQD, per germline (reference sequence). The length of the CDR3 is 16 residues.

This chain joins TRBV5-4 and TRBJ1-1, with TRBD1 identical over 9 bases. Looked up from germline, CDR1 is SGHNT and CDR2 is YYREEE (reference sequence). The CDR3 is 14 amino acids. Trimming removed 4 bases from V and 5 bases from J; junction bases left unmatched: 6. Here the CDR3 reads CASSEGQGRTEAFF. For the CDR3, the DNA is TGTGCCAGCAGCGAGGGACAGGGAAGGACTGAAGCTTTCTTT.

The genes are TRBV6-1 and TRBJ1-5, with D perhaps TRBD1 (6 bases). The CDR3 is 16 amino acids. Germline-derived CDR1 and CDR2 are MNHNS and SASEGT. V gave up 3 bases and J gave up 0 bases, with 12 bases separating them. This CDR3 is CASSEYGQYSNQPQHF. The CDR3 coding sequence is TGTGCCAGCAGTGAGTACGGACAGTATAGCAATCAGCCCCAGCATTTT.

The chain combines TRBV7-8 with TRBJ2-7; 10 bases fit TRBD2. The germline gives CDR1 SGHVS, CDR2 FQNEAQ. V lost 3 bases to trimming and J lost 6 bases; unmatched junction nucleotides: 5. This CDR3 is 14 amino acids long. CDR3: CASSFKRGGGEQYF. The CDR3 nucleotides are TGTGCCAGCAGCTTTAAGCGGGGGGGCGGCGAGCAGTACTTC.

The CDR3 region has the DNA TGTGCCAGCAGCTTAGTGCAGGGGGCCTCCAATGAGCAGTTCTTC. Translating it yields CASSLVQGASNEQFF. V usage is TRBV7-6 and J usage is TRBJ2-1, with 8 bases fitting TRBD1. The germline V gene encodes CDR1 SGHVS and CDR2 FNYEAQ. The V and J ends lost 1 base and 6 bases, in that order; junction bases with no gene match: 5. CDR3 length: 15 amino acids.

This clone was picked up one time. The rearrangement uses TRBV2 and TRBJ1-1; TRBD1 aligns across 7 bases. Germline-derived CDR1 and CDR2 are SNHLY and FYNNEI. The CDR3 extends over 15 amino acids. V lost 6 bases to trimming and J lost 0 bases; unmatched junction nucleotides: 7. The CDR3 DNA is TGTGCCAGCAGGAAGGACAGGCCAATGAACACTGAAGCTTTCTTT. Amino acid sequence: CASRKDRPMNTEAFF. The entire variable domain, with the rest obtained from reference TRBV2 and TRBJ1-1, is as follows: EPEVTQTPSHQVTQMGQEVILRCVPISNHLYFYWYRQILGQKVEFLVSFYNNEISEKSEIFDDQFSVERPDGSNFTLKIRSTKLEDSAMYFCASRKDRPMNTEAFFGQGTRLTVV.

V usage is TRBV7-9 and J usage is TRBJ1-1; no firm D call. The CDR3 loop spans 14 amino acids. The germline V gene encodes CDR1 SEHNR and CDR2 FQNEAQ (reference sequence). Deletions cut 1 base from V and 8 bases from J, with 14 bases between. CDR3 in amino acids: CASSLGGRLEEAFF. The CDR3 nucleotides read TGTGCCAGCAGCTTAGGAGGTCGGCTTGAAGAAGCTTTCTTT.

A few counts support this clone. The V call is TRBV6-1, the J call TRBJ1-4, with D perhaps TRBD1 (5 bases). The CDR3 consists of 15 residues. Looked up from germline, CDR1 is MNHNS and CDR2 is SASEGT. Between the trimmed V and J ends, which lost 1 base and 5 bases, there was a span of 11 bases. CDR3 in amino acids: CASSEGRGVNEKLFF. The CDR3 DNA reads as TGTGCCAGCAGTGAAGGGAGGGGCGTAAATGAAAAACTGTTTTTT.